A selection of T cell receptor beta chains follows, all from one sample in a study of cytomegalovirus exposure and HLA in healthy donors. Sequenced by immunoSEQ multiplex PCR; TCRdb stores in-frame clones only, minus some. The sample records 210,000 or so clones, about 89% being singletons. Sequencing was carried out using PBMCs. The receptor set was obtained from a man aged 25 to 40 in good health and CMV-seronegative. Both conserved end residues are part of each CDR3. Each record gives: clone size, V gene, D gene, J gene, CDR3 DNA, CDR3 protein. A D gene is named only where the DNA matches it firmly. Some rows mark clone size as missing; the rest say once, few, many or name a class of expanded clone.

size: NA; V: TRBV19; D: TRBD1; J: TRBJ1-5; DNA: TGTGCCAGTAATGGGGACAGGGTGGATTATAGCAATCAGCCCCAGCATTTT; CDR3: CASNGDRVDYSNQPQHF
size: NA; V: TRBV5-6; D: NA; J: TRBJ1-5; DNA: TGTGCCAGCAGTTGGGGGGACAATCAGCCCCAGCATTTT; CDR3: CASSWGDNQPQHF
size: NA; V: TRBV10-1; D: TRBD1; J: TRBJ2-1; DNA: TGCGCCAGCAGTGATTCGGGACAGGTCTACAATGAGCAGTTCTTC; CDR3: CASSDSGQVYNEQFF
size: once; V: TRBV27; D: TRBD1; J: TRBJ1-4; DNA: TGTGCCAGCAGTCCCAAGACAGGGGGAACAACTAATGAAAAACTGTTTTTT; CDR3: CASSPKTGGTTNEKLFF
size: few; V: TRBV7-9; D: TRBD1; J: TRBJ2-1; DNA: TGTGCCAGCAGCTCAAGGACAGGGGGCCGCTATGAGCAGTTCTTC; CDR3: CASSSRTGGRYEQFF
size: NA; V: TRBV9; D: NA; J: TRBJ1-4; DNA: TGTGCCAGCAGCGTAGAAGGCCACGGGGTCGAAAAACTGTTTTTT; CDR3: CASSVEGHGVEKLFF
size: NA; V: TRBV5-1; D: TRBD1; J: TRBJ2-7; DNA: TGCGCCAGCAGCTTGGGGTCTCAGGGGGAGTACGAGCAGTACTTC; CDR3: CASSLGSQGEYEQYF
size: NA; V: TRBV6-6; D: TRBD2; J: TRBJ2-2; DNA: TGTGCCACCGTACTTCGCGGGGGCACCGGGGAGCTGTTTTTT; CDR3: CATVLRGGTGELFF
size: few; V: TRBV19; D: NA; J: TRBJ2-6; DNA: TGTGCCAGTAACAAACAGGGTACTGGGGCCAACGTCCTGACTTTC; CDR3: CASNKQGTGANVLTF
size: NA; V: TRBV14; D: TRBD1; J: TRBJ2-7; DNA: TGTGCCAGCAGCCCGGGGACAGGGGGGGTCTACGAGCAGTACTTC; CDR3: CASSPGTGGVYEQYF
size: NA; V: TRBV19; D: NA; J: TRBJ1-5; DNA: TGTGCCAGTAGTATATACGGGTCCGATCAGCCCCAGCATTTT; CDR3: CASSIYGSDQPQHF
size: NA; V: TRBV5-1; D: TRBD2; J: TRBJ2-7; DNA: TGCGCCAGCAGCTCCACTAGCGGGGTCTCCTACGAGCAGTACTTC; CDR3: CASSSTSGVSYEQYF
size: NA; V: TRBV4-1; D: TRBD1; J: TRBJ1-5; DNA: TGCGCCAGCAGCCAGGACAGGGACCAGCCCCAGCATTTT; CDR3: CASSQDRDQPQHF
size: NA; V: TRBV7-2; D: TRBD1; J: TRBJ2-3; DNA: TGTGCCAGCAGCTGGAGGACAGGAATCATCACAGATACGCAGTATTTT; CDR3: CASSWRTGIITDTQYF
size: NA; V: TRBV29-1; D: TRBD2; J: TRBJ2-7; DNA: TGCAGCGCCAAAAAAACAGGACTAGCGGGGGTGGGGTACGAGCAGTACTTC; CDR3: CSAKKTGLAGVGYEQYF
size: once; V: TRBV30; D: NA; J: TRBJ2-7; DNA: TGTGCCTGGAAAGTGGGTGACCCCGAGGCCTACGAGCAGTACTTC; CDR3: CAWKVGDPEAYEQYF
size: NA; V: TRBV29-1; D: NA; J: TRBJ2-1; DNA: TGCAGCGTTGAAGGTGGGTCAGCGGGTACCTACAATGAGCAGTTCTTC; CDR3: CSVEGGSAGTYNEQFF
size: NA; V: TRBV7-8; D: TRBD2; J: TRBJ2-2; DNA: TGTGCCAGCAGCCCCCTTACTAGCGGGGGCACCGGGGAGCTGTTTTTT; CDR3: CASSPLTSGGTGELFF
size: NA; V: TRBV6-4; D: NA; J: TRBJ2-2; DNA: TGTGCCAGCAGACCACTGGGACGGGGGGCCCTAGAGGCCGGGGAGCTGTTTTTT; CDR3: CASRPLGRGALEAGELFF